The rows below give T cell receptor beta chains drawn from one sample of a study of neurological immune-mediated disorders. TCRdb recomputed calls from the 5' RACE reads with MiXCR, one row per CDR3 protein. The table shows 35,000 to 40,000 distinct CDR3 sequences, with more than 2% occurring only once. Sequenced material: PBMCs. The receptor set was obtained from a man between 45 and 60 years old with multiple sclerosis. Each CDR3 is given with its conserved first and last residue. D genes are given only for firm matches. Size is stated as how often the clone was seen (once, few, many) or a class if it is expanded.

clone_size: many; v_call: TRBV7-9; d_call: TRBD1; j_call: TRBJ1-2; cdr3_nt: TGTGCCAGCAGGTCGACAGGGGATACTAAGGGCTACACCTTC; cdr3_aa: CASRSTGDTKGYTF
clone_size: many; v_call: TRBV18; d_call: .; j_call: TRBJ2-3; cdr3_nt: TGTGCCAGCTCACCACCCACAGATACGCAGTATTTT; cdr3_aa: CASSPPTDTQYF
clone_size: many; v_call: TRBV5-1; d_call: .; j_call: TRBJ2-2; cdr3_nt: TGCGCCAGCAGCTTGCGGCAGAACACCGGGGAGCTGTTTTTT; cdr3_aa: CASSLRQNTGELFF
clone_size: many; v_call: TRBV6-5; d_call: .; j_call: TRBJ2-2; cdr3_nt: TGTGCCAGCAGGGCCCTCAACACCGGGGAGCTGTTTTTT; cdr3_aa: CASRALNTGELFF
clone_size: many; v_call: TRBV6-6; d_call: .; j_call: TRBJ1-6; cdr3_nt: TGTGCCAGCAGCAAAGGGTCGGGACACAATAATTCACCCCTCCACTTT; cdr3_aa: CASSKGSGHNNSPLHF
clone_size: many; v_call: TRBV6-1; d_call: .; j_call: TRBJ1-2; cdr3_nt: TGTGCCAGCAGAAGTAGGACAGAGCAGAACTATGGCTACACCTTC; cdr3_aa: CASRSRTEQNYGYTF
clone_size: many; v_call: TRBV2; d_call: .; j_call: TRBJ1-1; cdr3_nt: TGTGCCAGCAGCGCCCGGACAGCAAATGAAGCTTTCTTT; cdr3_aa: CASSARTANEAFF
clone_size: many; v_call: TRBV4-1; d_call: TRBD1; j_call: TRBJ2-7; cdr3_nt: TGCGCCAGCAGCTCGCCTCAGAGGACAGGGGGCTACGAGCAGTACTTC; cdr3_aa: CASSSPQRTGGYEQYF
clone_size: many; v_call: TRBV7-8; d_call: .; j_call: TRBJ1-1; cdr3_nt: TGTGCCAGCAGCCGACCACCTCACAGGTCGGAGGACACTGAAGCTTTCTTT; cdr3_aa: CASSRPPHRSEDTEAFF
clone_size: many; v_call: TRBV25-1; d_call: .; j_call: TRBJ2-3; cdr3_nt: TGTGCCAGCAGTGAACTCGAACTGGATACGCAGTATTTT; cdr3_aa: CASSELELDTQYF
clone_size: many; v_call: TRBV9; d_call: .; j_call: TRBJ1-1; cdr3_nt: TGTGCCAGCAGCGTAGGGGGGTATGGAACTGAAGCTTTCTTT; cdr3_aa: CASSVGGYGTEAFF
clone_size: many; v_call: TRBV12-3/TRBV12-4; d_call: .; j_call: TRBJ2-1; cdr3_nt: TGTGCCAGCAGTTTAGCCGTCGGCCGCGCCGAGCAGTTCTTC; cdr3_aa: CASSLAVGRAEQFF
clone_size: many; v_call: TRBV5-1; d_call: .; j_call: TRBJ2-5; cdr3_nt: TGCGCCAGCAGCTTGGACAGCACACAAGAGACCCAGTACTTC; cdr3_aa: CASSLDSTQETQYF
clone_size: many; v_call: TRBV7-9; d_call: .; j_call: TRBJ1-1; cdr3_nt: TGTGCCAGCAGCCCGGACTTTGAGTGGAACACTGAAGCTTTCTTT; cdr3_aa: CASSPDFEWNTEAFF
clone_size: many; v_call: TRBV27; d_call: .; j_call: TRBJ1-1; cdr3_nt: TGTGCCAGCAGTTCAATGAACACTGAAGCTTTCTTT; cdr3_aa: CASSSMNTEAFF
clone_size: many; v_call: TRBV9; d_call: TRBD1; j_call: TRBJ1-1; cdr3_nt: TGTGCCAGCAGCGTAGCGGGGACAGGGGAAGCTGAAGCTTTCTTT; cdr3_aa: CASSVAGTGEAEAFF
clone_size: many; v_call: TRBV20-1; d_call: TRBD2; j_call: TRBJ2-3; cdr3_nt: TGCAGTGCTAGAGACGCTAGCGGGGGGGCCACAGATACGCAGTATTTT; cdr3_aa: CSARDASGGATDTQYF
clone_size: many; v_call: TRBV5-5; d_call: TRBD1; j_call: TRBJ1-5; cdr3_nt: TGTGCCAGCAGCCCTCGGACAGGAACGAATCAGCCCCAGCATTTT; cdr3_aa: CASSPRTGTNQPQHF
clone_size: many; v_call: TRBV6-5; d_call: TRBD1; j_call: TRBJ2-3; cdr3_nt: TGTGCCAGCAGTAACAGACAGGGAACAGATACGCAGTATTTT; cdr3_aa: CASSNRQGTDTQYF
clone_size: many; v_call: TRBV9; d_call: TRBD1; j_call: TRBJ1-6; cdr3_nt: TGTGCCAGCAGCCTCCGGGGGGACAGCAATTCACCCCTCCACTTT; cdr3_aa: CASSLRGDSNSPLHF
clone_size: many; v_call: TRBV11-2; d_call: .; j_call: TRBJ2-2; cdr3_nt: TGTGCCAGCAGCTTAGATGTCGCGACAGGGAACACCGGGGAGCTGTTTTTT; cdr3_aa: CASSLDVATGNTGELFF
clone_size: many; v_call: TRBV4-3; d_call: .; j_call: TRBJ1-3; cdr3_nt: TGCGCCAGCAGCCAAGAACCGGGGAATCCTGGAAACACCATATATTTT; cdr3_aa: CASSQEPGNPGNTIYF
clone_size: many; v_call: TRBV12-3/TRBV12-4; d_call: TRBD1; j_call: TRBJ2-3; cdr3_nt: TGTGCCAGCAGCAAGACAGGGGGAACGGATACGCAGTATTTT; cdr3_aa: CASSKTGGTDTQYF
clone_size: many; v_call: TRBV7-3; d_call: .; j_call: TRBJ2-5; cdr3_nt: TGTGCCAGCAGCTTAGGCGTCTCCTCCACTGAGACCCAGTACTTC; cdr3_aa: CASSLGVSSTETQYF